The clone carrying this T cell receptor beta chain occurred a few times. The entry originates in a study of identical twins. Trimming stripped 5 bases from V and 3 bases from J, with 21 bases between. This CDR3 is built from 17 residues. CDR1 and CDR2 (germline): MNHEY, SMNVEV (reference sequence). MiXCR, applied by TCRdb to the 5' RACE reads, yields one record per CDR3 protein. The sample carries hundreds of thousands of distinct CDR3 sequences, approximately 22% recorded once. This sample also appeared in a second study, on T cells expressing NK-cell markers. That work contributes: In the group of eight sequenced donors, seven were HCMV-seropositive and one was seronegative.

Sequenced sample: PBMCs. The V gene is TRBV27, the J gene TRBJ2-3; tentatively, D is TRBD2 (7 bases). The TCR originated in a woman aged 18-29 years in good health. CDR3: CASSTYLGGGETDTQYF. Here the CDR3 DNA reads TGTGCCAGCAGTACCTACCTAGGAGGGGGGGAAACAGATACGCAGTATTTT.